This T cell receptor (beta chain) was retrieved from a study of blood T cell repertoires in COVID-19. Turning to the study itself: The cDNA or gDNA used as material had been derived from T cells, B-cell-depleted T cells, or PBMCs.

Authors' processing steps: For nucleated cells, counts were estimated from reference gene primer amplification. The repertoire was sequenced with immunoSEQ multiplex PCR; TCRdb's copy has only in-frame clones and lacks some. Clonal size and the V and J genes are those of that table, whereas D and trimming came from the DNA. The table records hundreds of thousands of clones, 89% of them present only once. Participant ages covered roughly 18 to 89 years across 24 US areas. Sequencing was carried out using PBMCs or T cells enriched from blood (not recorded which). The clonotype comes from a woman aged 25-40 years with acute COVID-19.

This CDR3 reads CASRPGQGRTDTQYF. The CDR3 DNA follows: TGTGCCAGTAGGCCGGGACAGGGACGCACAGATACGCAGTATTTT. The chain has TRBV19 and TRBJ2-3; TRBD1 aligns across 9 bases. V dropped 6 bases and J dropped 1; count of bases not matched to a gene: 5. Germline-derived CDR1 and CDR2 are LNHDA and SQIVND (reference sequence). This CDR3 spans 15 amino acids.